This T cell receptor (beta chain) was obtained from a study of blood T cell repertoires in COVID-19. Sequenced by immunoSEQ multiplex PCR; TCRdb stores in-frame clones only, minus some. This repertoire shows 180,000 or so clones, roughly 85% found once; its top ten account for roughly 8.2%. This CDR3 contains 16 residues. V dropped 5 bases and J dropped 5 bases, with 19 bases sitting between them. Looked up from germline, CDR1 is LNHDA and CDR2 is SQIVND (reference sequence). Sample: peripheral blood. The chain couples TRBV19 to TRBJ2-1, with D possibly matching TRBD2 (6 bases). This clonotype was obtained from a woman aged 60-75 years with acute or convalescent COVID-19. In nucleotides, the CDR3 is TGTGCCAGTAGTGGATCCGGGACTGTTCATCACAATGAGCAGTTCTTC. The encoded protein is CASSGSGTVHHNEQFF.